The 29 T cell receptor beta chains presented below share a single source sample, sequenced in a study of T cell responses to AZD1222 COVID-19 vaccine. Produced via immunoSEQ multiplex PCR; TCRdb's table is partial and in-frame only. Among approximately 100,000 clones, 70% to 90% were seen once, and the ten largest hold 16%. This material consisted of peripheral blood, taken on day 0 of AZD1222 vaccination. The receptors come from an adult in good health.

V is TRBV11-3 and J is TRBJ1-1, with a weak D call TRBD1 (5 bases). The length of the CDR3 is 14 residues. Trimming removed 5 bases from V and 5 bases from J, with 15 bases in between. CDR1 is SGHNT, CDR2 YENEEA, per germline. CDR3 protein: CASSNDGGGTEAFF. The CDR3 region has the DNA TGTGCCAGCAGCAACGACGGGGGAGGGACTGAAGCTTTCTTT. Full variable domain (rest looked up from reference TRBV11-3 and TRBJ1-1): EAGVVQSPRYKIIEKKQPVAFWCNPISGHNTLYWYLQNLGQGPELLIRYENEEAVDDSQLPKDRFSAERLKGVDSTLKIQPAELGDSAVYLCASSNDGGGTEAFFGQGTRLTVV.

This rearrangement joins TRBV29-1 to TRBJ1-2; perhaps TRBD1 as D (5 bases). The CDR3 has 16 amino acids. The ends were cut back, 0 bases at V and 2 bases at J, with 16 bases in the middle. Germline CDR1 is SQVTM and CDR2 is ANQGSEA. The CDR3 region is CSVEDPTDESNYGYTF. DNA of the CDR3: TGCAGCGTTGAAGACCCGACAGACGAATCCAACTATGGCTACACCTTC. The complete variable domain, with remaining parts taken from reference TRBV29-1 and TRBJ1-2, reads SAVISQKPSRDICQRGTSLTIQCQVDSQVTMMFWYRQQPGQSLTLIATANQGSEATYESGFVIDKFPISRPNLTFSTLTVSNMSPEDSSIYLCSVEDPTDESNYGYTFGSGTRLTVV.

The chain employs TRBV12-2 and TRBJ2-3; no check of the table's D call, TRBD2, against the DNA was made. TRBV12-2 is annotated as a pseudogene. The CDR3 runs to 19 residues. Written as DNA, the CDR3 is TGTGCAAGTCGCTTAGTCCGTAAGACTAGCGCGCCTAATTCAGATACGCAGTATTTT. Translation: CASRLVRKTSAPNSDTQYF.

This chain connects TRBV6-5 to TRBJ1-2, with D possibly being TRBD1 (5 bases). The CDR3 covers 12 residues. V was cut by 8 bases and J by 4 bases, with 11 bases left in between. Per the germline V gene, CDR1 is MNHEY and CDR2 is SVGAGI. The CDR3 bases are TGTGCCAGCGGGCAGGGAACCTATGGCTACACCTTC. It yields the protein CASGQGTYGYTF.

This chain connects TRBV9 to TRBJ2-7, with 15 bases matching TRBD2. The germline CDR1 and CDR2 sequences are SGDLS and YYNGEE. The CDR3 sequence is 17 residues long. V gave up 4 bases and J gave up 3 bases; unmatched junction bases: 8. The CDR3 spells CASSSGLAGGPYYEQYF. The CDR3 DNA sequence: TGTGCCAGCAGCTCAGGACTAGCGGGGGGGCCCTACTACGAGCAGTACTTC.

The chain is built from TRBV30 and TRBJ2-1; D is perhaps TRBD2 (6 bases). The ends were cut back, 6 bases at V and 0 bases at J, with 15 bases in the middle. The CDR3 contains 15 residues. Germline V lookup: CDR1 GTSNPN, CDR2 SVGIG (reference sequence). In DNA form, the CDR3 reads TGTGCCTGCCCTGGGGCGGGGAGCTCCTACAATGAGCAGTTCTTC. Its protein product is CACPGAGSSYNEQFF. The full variable domain, with the rest looked up from reference TRBV30 and TRBJ2-1, is SQTIHQWPATLVQPVGSPLSLECTVEGTSNPNLYWYRQAAGRGLQLLFYSVGIGQISSEVPQNLSASRPQDRQFILSSKKLLLSDSGFYLCACPGAGSSYNEQFFGPGTRLTVL.

V is TRBV19 and J is TRBJ2-5; no definite D call. This CDR3 spans 15 amino acids. Trimming stripped 3 bases from V and 4 bases from J, with 15 bases between. Germline V gives CDR1 LNHDA, CDR2 SQIVND (reference sequence). CDR3 sequence reads: CASSIGLLSGETQYF. As DNA, the CDR3 is TGTGCCAGTAGTATTGGCCTCCTCTCAGGAGAGACCCAGTACTTC.

This sequence joins TRBV2 and TRBJ1-2; D is perhaps TRBD1 (6 bases). Germline lookup yields CDR1 SNHLY and CDR2 FYNNEI. The CDR3 is 13 amino acids. The V gene lost 7 bases and the J gene lost 7 bases, with 16 bases spanning the gap. This CDR3 reads CASKLGAGLGYTF. The DNA for the CDR3 is TGTGCCAGCAAGTTGGGGGCAGGGCTTGGCTACACCTTC.

The chain couples TRBV7-3 to TRBJ2-1; possible D gene TRBD2, 7 bases. V was shortened by 0 bases and J by 5 bases, with 11 bases between the two germline ends. Germline values: CDR1 SGHTA, CDR2 FQGTGA. This CDR3 spans 15 amino acids. DNA for the CDR3: TGTGCCAGCAGCTTAACGGGGGGGCTTAACAATGAGCAGTTCTTC. Its protein is CASSLTGGLNNEQFF.

The rearrangement uses TRBV2 and TRBJ2-7, with 10 bases lining up with TRBD1. The CDR3 loop spans 16 amino acids. Germline assignment: CDR1 SNHLY and CDR2 FYNNEI. The trim removed 4 bases at V and 5 bases at J, leaving 11 bases unmatched. CDR3 DNA sequence: TGTGCCAGCAGTGCTCGAGTAGGGACAGGGGTCCACGAGCAGTACTTC. Amino acid sequence: CASSARVGTGVHEQYF.

This CDR3 reads CASSESRGADYGYTF. The CDR3 nucleotides read TGCGCCAGCAGTGAGTCTCGGGGGGCTGACTATGGCTACACCTTC. J is TRBJ1-2 and V is TRBV10-2; tentatively, D is TRBD1 (6 bases). The CDR3 is 15 residues long. The V end lost 0 bases, the J end lost 3 bases, and 11 bases lay between the germline ends. From germline, CDR1 is WSHSY and CDR2 SAAADI.

V usage is TRBV14 and J usage is TRBJ1-2, with a weak D call TRBD1 (6 bases). CDR1 SGHDN and CDR2 FVKESK come from the germline V gene. Between the trimmed V and J ends, which lost 4 bases and 7 bases, there was a span of 19 bases. This CDR3 has 15 amino acids. The CDR3 spells CASSRGGGALRGYTF. DNA of the CDR3: TGTGCCAGCAGCCGGGGAGGGGGGGCACTTCGTGGCTACACCTTC. Full variable domain (outside the CDR3, taken from reference TRBV14 and TRBJ1-2): EAGVTQFPSHSVIEKGQTVTLRCDPISGHDNLYWYRRVMGKEIKFLLHFVKESKQDESGMPNNRFLAERTGGTYSTLKVQPAELEDSGVYFCASSRGGGALRGYTFGSGTRLTVV.

The rearrangement links TRBV20-1 to TRBJ1-1; D possibly corresponds to TRBD1 (5 bases). The CDR3 is 11 amino acids. Germline CDR1 reads DFQATT; CDR2 reads SNEGSKA (reference sequence). In DNA form, the CDR3 reads TGCAGCGGAGGCAGGGAATTTGAAGCTTTCTTT. Protein product: CSGGREFEAFF.

The chain recombines TRBV3-1 (or the pseudogene TRBV3-2) with TRBJ2-5, with 7 positions matching TRBD2. J lost 5 bases, V lost 2 bases, and 5 bases had no gene match. The CDR3 has 14 residues. Germline V lookup: CDR1 LGHDT, CDR2 YNNKEL (reference sequence). CDR3 region: CASSQRGVEETQYF. The DNA of the CDR3 is TGTGCCAGCAGCCAACGGGGGGTGGAGGAGACCCAGTACTTC.

As for this clone: An end of the junction differs from the germline gene, which may be a read error. The chain employs TRBV6-2 or TRBV6-3 and TRBJ2-7; 11 bases agree with TRBD2. The CDR3 sequence is 13 residues long. Germline V gene data show CDR1 as MNHEY and CDR2 as SVGEGT. CDR3 sequence reads: CASSYSGTSGDNF. In nucleotides, the CDR3 is TGTGCCAGCAGTTACTCGGGGACTAGCGGCGACAACTTC.

V is TRBV12-3 or TRBV12-4 and J is TRBJ2-1, with D possibly TRBD1 on 5 matching bases. This CDR3 comprises 11 residues. V was clipped by 6 bases and J by 7 bases, with 7 bases between them. The CDR3 nucleotides are TGTGCCAGCAGGGCAGGGAATGAGCAGTTCTTC. It codes for CASRAGNEQFF.

This chain joins TRBV4-2 and TRBJ2-1; TRBD2 is a possible D gene (5 bases). Germline V gene sequence: CDR1 LGHNA, CDR2 YNFKEQ. The germline V and J ends were trimmed by 0 bases and 0 bases, with 9 bases remaining between them. CDR3 length: 16 amino acids. The CDR3 DNA reads TGTGCCAGCAGCCAAGAAGCGGCTAGCTCCTACAATGAGCAGTTCTTC. Translating gives CASSQEAASSYNEQFF.

The V gene is TRBV6-2 or TRBV6-3, the J gene TRBJ1-2, with D unresolved. V was trimmed by 2 bases and J by 5 bases, leaving 9 bases between them. Germline lookup yields CDR1 MNHEY and CDR2 SVGEGT. The CDR3 runs to 13 residues. CDR3 DNA: TGTGCCAGCAGTTACGGCTCCTGGTATGGCTACACCTTC. As protein: CASSYGSWYGYTF.

This chain uses TRBV24-1 with TRBJ1-2; the D gene is possibly TRBD1 (5 bases). The V gene's germline CDR1 is KGHDR and CDR2 SFDVKD. The CDR3 totals 13 residues. The V end was cut by 4 bases, the J end by 0 bases, with 5 bases between. The CDR3 protein is CATSDRANYGYTF. In DNA, the CDR3 is TGTGCCACCAGTGACAGGGCTAACTATGGCTACACCTTC.

The chain recombines TRBV6-1 with TRBJ2-5; no reliable D call. Deletions cut 2 bases from V and 2 bases from J, with 6 bases between. The CDR3 spans 13 residues. Germline V gives CDR1 MNHNS, CDR2 SASEGT. This CDR3 reads CASSEIRQETQYF. The CDR3 DNA is TGTGCCAGCAGTGAAATCCGACAAGAGACCCAGTACTTC.

This clone appeared once. The chain carries TRBV18 and TRBJ2-5; D uncertain. Germline CDR1 KGHSH, CDR2 LQKENI. The CDR3 length is 14 residues. Deletions cut 4 bases from V and 0 bases from J, with 9 bases between. The CDR3 DNA sequence: TGTGCCAGCTCACTCCGACATAACCAAGAGACCCAGTACTTC. Residues: CASSLRHNQETQYF.

This rearrangement joins TRBV5-1 to TRBJ1-1; a weak D match, TRBD1 (5 bases). In germline, CDR1 is SGHRS, CDR2 YFSETQ. Trimming removed 3 bases from V and 4 bases from J, with 13 bases in between. The CDR3 sequence is 14 residues long. CDR3 in amino acids: CASSWTPGGTEAFF. CDR3 coding DNA: TGCGCCAGCAGCTGGACGCCGGGGGGCACTGAAGCTTTCTTT.

The V and J genes are TRBV10-3 and TRBJ2-5, with D perhaps TRBD2 (6 bases). The ends were cut back, 3 bases at V and 3 bases at J, with 17 bases in the middle. Looked up from germline, CDR1 is ENHRY and CDR2 is SYGVKD. This CDR3 comprises 16 residues. CDR3 loop: CAISDPRDFKKETQYF. The CDR3 bases are TGTGCCATCAGTGACCCCCGGGACTTCAAGAAAGAGACCCAGTACTTC.

The V call is TRBV11-2, the J call TRBJ1-2, with 9 bases aligning to TRBD1. The CDR3 has 16 residues. Germline loops: CDR1 SGHAT, CDR2 FQNNGV. The junction had 10 bases not matched to a gene; V was cut back by 5 bases and J by 3 bases. CDR3 region: CASSPAGTGRYYGYTF. In nucleotides, the CDR3 is TGTGCCAGCAGCCCCGCCGGGACAGGGCGCTACTATGGCTACACCTTC.

The chain has TRBV5-1 and TRBJ1-1, with a weak D call TRBD1 (6 bases). The CDR3 contains 16 residues. In germline, CDR1 is SGHRS, CDR2 YFSETQ. V lost 0 bases to trimming and J lost 2 bases, with 14 bases between them. CDR3 nucleotides: TGCGCCAGCAGCTTGGACTCAGGGACAAGAAACACTGAAGCTTTCTTT. Residues: CASSLDSGTRNTEAFF.

DNA for the CDR3: TGTGCCAGCAGTGACGGGGACTTGTTCCTAGCGGGAGTCGATGAGCAGTTCTTC. Its translation is CASSDGDLFLAGVDEQFF. The gene calls are TRBV6-1 and TRBJ2-1, with 10 nucleotides matching TRBD2. The CDR3 covers 18 residues. V dropped 3 bases and J dropped 8; count of bases not matched to a gene: 16. Germline assignment: CDR1 MNHNS and CDR2 SASEGT.

In DNA, the CDR3 is TGTGCCAGCAGCTTAGACCTAGCGGGCTACCACTACGAGCAGTACTTC. The encoded protein is CASSLDLAGYHYEQYF. The chain recombines TRBV11-2 with TRBJ2-7; 8 bases align to TRBD2. The CDR3 contains 16 residues. Germline V gene lookup returns CDR1 SGHAT and CDR2 FQNNGV. With 0 bases clipped from V and 3 bases from J, the junction kept 7 bases outside the gene matches.

CDR3 in amino acids: CASSWAGTGELFF. The CDR3 DNA reads TGTGCCAGCAGTTGGGCTGGGACCGGGGAGCTGTTTTTT. The J gene is TRBJ2-2, the V gene TRBV27; the D is unclear. Germline-derived CDR1 and CDR2 are MNHEY and SMNVEV (reference sequence). The CDR3 has 13 residues. V was cut by 4 bases and J by 5 bases, with 8 bases left in between.

The chain recombines TRBV19 with TRBJ1-2; TRBD1 matches 7 bases. Per germline, CDR1 LNHDA and CDR2 SQIVND (reference sequence). This CDR3 region has 14 residues. V dropped 7 bases and J dropped 3; count of bases not matched to a gene: 8. DNA for the CDR3: TGTGCCAGTACCGCGGACAGGAGATACTATGGCTACACCTTC. This translates into CASTADRRYYGYTF.